This T cell receptor (beta chain) comes out of a study of T cell responses to AZD1222 COVID-19 vaccine. Germline V CDR1 and CDR2: SGHRS, YFSETQ. The CDR3 totals 14 residues. The V gene lost 4 bases and the J gene lost 8 bases, with 18 bases spanning the gap. About this clone: The antigen is undetermined.

The data were produced by immunoSEQ multiplex PCR, yet TCRdb's version contains in-frame clones alone and is incomplete. The sample lists 55,000 to 80,000 clones; roughly nine tenths were seen once. Study-wide results and caveats: Mapped onto spike, vaccine-associated CD4 TCRs spanned it and were dominant at 160-218 and 743-854. AZD1222 recipients seropositive at baseline numbered only five or six.

Sample: peripheral blood, taken 28 days after the second AZD1222 dose. This TCR was sampled from an adult who received the AZD1222 COVID-19 vaccine. This chain joins TRBV5-1 and TRBJ1-2; the D is unclear. As DNA, the CDR3 is TGCGCCAGCAGCAGCGGAGACTTTCTACGGGGCTACACCTTC. Translated: CASSSGDFLRGYTF.